This is a list of T cell receptor beta chains from one sample in a study of cytomegalovirus exposure and HLA in healthy donors. Profiling relied on immunoSEQ multiplex PCR, and the TCRdb table lists in-frame clones only, not all of them. The repertoire consists of over 110,000 clones, with approximately 70% occurring once and the leading ten covering over 1%. Sample: PBMCs. Source of these receptors: a woman aged 40 to 49 in good health and CMV-seronegative. The CDR3 runs from the conserved cysteine through the conserved F or W. A D gene is named only where the DNA matches it firmly. Rows may omit the clone size; those that give it use once, few, many or a size class.

NA,TRBJ1-2,TRBV6-5,NA,CASSYSQGRGYTF,TGTGCCAGCAGTTACTCCCAGGGTAGAGGCTACACCTTC
NA,TRBJ1-5,TRBV27,once,CASSLIGPTGDQPQHF,TGTGCCAGCAGTTTGATCGGGCCGACGGGGGACCAGCCCCAGCATTTT
NA,TRBJ1-4,TRBV2,NA,CASSDAVNEKLFF,TGTGCCAGCAGTGACGCAGTTAATGAAAAACTGTTTTTT
NA,TRBJ1-2,TRBV14,NA,CASSQVAGYGYTF,TGTGCCAGCAGCCAAGTAGCGGGGTATGGCTACACCTTC
NA,TRBJ2-3,TRBV20-1,once,CSARDRGGQYF,TGCAGTGCTAGAGATCGAGGGGGGCAGTATTTT
TRBD2,TRBJ2-5,TRBV11-2,NA,CASTRTSGGATVGETQYF,TGTGCCAGCACCCGGACTAGCGGGGGGGCTACGGTCGGAGAGACCCAGTACTTC
NA,TRBJ1-2,TRBV2,NA,CASSEKSAGNYGYTF,TGTGCCAGCAGTGAAAAGTCCGCAGGGAACTATGGCTACACCTTC
NA,TRBJ1-4,TRBV5-1,NA,CASSLKLRRDGATNEKLFF,TGCGCCAGCAGCTTGAAGCTTAGGAGAGACGGCGCAACTAATGAAAAACTGTTTTTT
NA,TRBJ1-1,TRBV4-1,NA,CASSHPDSDEAFF,TGCGCCAGCAGCCACCCCGACAGTGATGAAGCTTTCTTT
TRBD1,TRBJ2-7,TRBV11-2,NA,CASNPGQDYEQYF,TGTGCCAGCAATCCGGGACAGGACTACGAGCAGTACTTC
TRBD1,TRBJ2-7,TRBV5-5,NA,CASSNPGQGSYEQYF,TGTGCCAGCAGCAACCCGGGACAGGGGTCCTACGAGCAGTACTTC
NA,TRBJ1-2,TRBV6-1,few,CASSERHGQSYGYTF,TGTGCCAGCAGTGAAAGACACGGACAAAGCTATGGCTACACCTTC
NA,TRBJ1-3,TRBV10-1,NA,CASSFRTVGPVDGNTIYF,TGCGCCAGCAGTTTTCGGACAGTAGGCCCCGTTGATGGAAACACCATATATTTT
NA,TRBJ1-4,TRBV11-1,NA,CASSLEGKLFF,TGTGCCAGCAGCTTGGAGGGAAAACTGTTTTTT
TRBD2,TRBJ2-2,TRBV7-6,NA,CASSLEAGGRTGELFF,TGTGCCAGCAGCTTAGAAGCGGGGGGCCGCACCGGGGAGCTGTTTTTT
NA,TRBJ1-2,TRBV6-5,once,CASSETFQRFDYTF,TGTGCCAGCAGTGAAACTTTTCAGAGGTTTGACTACACCTTC
NA,TRBJ2-7,TRBV18,NA,CASSQAAYEQYF,TGTGCCAGCTCACAAGCGGCTTACGAGCAGTACTTC
NA,TRBJ1-1,TRBV10-2,NA,CASHNSRFNTEAFF,TGCGCCAGCCACAACAGCAGGTTCAACACTGAAGCTTTCTTT
TRBD2,TRBJ2-5,TRBV7-2,NA,CASSLGLAGFQETQYF,TGTGCCAGCAGCTTAGGACTAGCGGGGTTCCAAGAGACCCAGTACTTC
TRBD1,TRBJ2-2,TRBV5-1,NA,CASTGSGQGYTGELFF,TGCGCCAGCACGGGTTCAGGACAGGGGTACACCGGGGAGCTGTTTTTT
TRBD1,TRBJ1-5,TRBV11-2,NA,CASSLEKGQGLHF,TGTGCCAGCAGCTTAGAAAAGGGACAGGGTTTGCATTTT
NA,TRBJ1-1,TRBV7-9,NA,CASSERNTEAFF,TGTGCCAGCAGCGAGCGGAACACTGAAGCTTTCTTT
TRBD1,TRBJ1-5,TRBV5-6,few,CASSLGTGGFGSNQPQHF,TGTGCCAGCAGCTTGGGGACAGGGGGCTTTGGTAGCAATCAGCCCCAGCATTTT
TRBD1,TRBJ2-2,TRBV10-1,few,CASSDVPPGQGAGLFF,TGCGCCAGCAGTGACGTCCCCCCGGGGCAGGGGGCTGGGCTGTTTTTT
NA,TRBJ2-6,TRBV5-6,few,CASSLIGGSGANVLTF,TGTGCCAGCAGCTTGATCGGGGGCTCTGGGGCCAACGTCCTGACTTTC
NA,TRBJ2-1,TRBV7-2,NA,CASSLLARNSYNEQFF,TGTGCCAGCAGCTTACTTGCCAGGAATTCCTACAATGAGCAGTTCTTC
TRBD1,TRBJ1-5,TRBV9,NA,CASSQGVVGTQHF,TGTGCCAGCAGTCAGGGGGTCGTGGGGACCCAGCATTTT
NA,TRBJ1-5,TRBV7-3,NA,CASSLIRARRSQHF,TGTGCCAGCAGCTTAATACGGGCGAGGAGGTCCCAGCATTTT
TRBD1,TRBJ2-2,TRBV13,NA,CASSATGVHGGELFF,TGTGCCAGCAGCGCGACAGGGGTTCACGGCGGGGAGCTGTTTTTT
NA,TRBJ1-1,TRBV27,few,CASSPRRNTEAFF,TGTGCCAGCAGTCCTCGGAGGAACACTGAAGCTTTCTTT
NA,TRBJ1-1,TRBV18,NA,CASSPLRGADTEAFF,TGTGCCAGCTCACCACTTCGGGGGGCGGACACTGAAGCTTTCTTT
TRBD1,TRBJ1-2,TRBV9,NA,CASSVGDRVHYGYTF,TGTGCCAGCAGCGTAGGAGACAGGGTCCACTATGGCTACACCTTC
TRBD2,TRBJ2-3,TRBV9,NA,CASSVALTSGVSTDTQYF,TGTGCCAGCAGCGTAGCTCTGACTAGCGGGGTTAGCACAGATACGCAGTATTTT
TRBD2,TRBJ2-1,TRBV7-9,once,CASSSGTSGGADDEQFF,TGTGCCAGCAGCTCAGGGACTAGCGGGGGGGCTGACGATGAGCAGTTCTTC
NA,TRBJ1-5,TRBV2,NA,CASSEGQGNQPQHF,TGTGCCAGCAGTGAAGGCCAGGGCAATCAGCCCCAGCATTTT
NA,TRBJ2-2,TRBV5-1,NA,CASSFLDTAGTGELFF,TGCGCCAGCAGCTTTCTTGACACGGCGGGGACCGGGGAGCTGTTTTTT
NA,TRBJ2-5,TRBV2,NA,CASSEDLYRETQYF,TGTGCCAGCAGTGAAGATCTATACAGGGAGACCCAGTACTTC
NA,TRBJ2-3,TRBV5-1,NA,CASSLAPGSMDTQYF,TGCGCCAGCAGCTTGGCCCCAGGTTCAATGGATACGCAGTATTTT
NA,TRBJ1-1,TRBV7-2,NA,CASSLGPEFMNTEAFF,TGTGCCAGCAGCTTAGGGCCGGAGTTCATGAACACTGAAGCTTTCTTT
NA,TRBJ1-1,TRBV6-1,few,CASSEGGTEAFF,TGTGCCAGCAGTGAGGGGGGTACTGAAGCTTTCTTT
TRBD1,TRBJ1-2,TRBV6-1,NA,CASARDRATGYTF,TGTGCCTCGGCCCGGGACAGGGCGACGGGCTACACCTTC
NA,TRBJ1-1,TRBV6-6,NA,CASSYGGTPVTEAFF,TGTGCCAGCAGTTACGGGGGGACCCCGGTCACTGAAGCTTTCTTT
TRBD1,TRBJ1-2,TRBV7-2,NA,CASSLKGAGFYGYTF,TGTGCCAGCAGCTTAAAGGGGGCTGGTTTTTATGGCTACACCTTC
TRBD1,TRBJ1-1,TRBV5-1,few,CASSFGQGNTEAFF,TGCGCCAGCAGCTTCGGACAGGGTAACACTGAAGCTTTCTTT
NA,TRBJ2-2,TRBV27,NA,CASSQRATGELFF,TGTGCCAGCAGCCAGAGGGCCACCGGGGAGCTGTTTTTT
TRBD1,TRBJ1-2,TRBV25-1,NA,CASSDTVQGRGSFTF,TGTGCCAGCAGTGACACCGTTCAGGGCAGGGGGAGCTTCACCTTC
TRBD1,TRBJ1-6,TRBV28,once,CASRPRTGRFSPLHF,TGTGCCAGCAGACCTCGGACAGGTAGATTTTCACCCCTCCACTTT